This T cell receptor (beta chain) was profiled in a study of CXCR3-negative and CXCR3-positive naive CD8 T cells. Study-wide results and limits: Each naive subset displayed comparably high diversity, whereas memory CD8+ cells displayed much lower diversity. CXCR3-positive naive cells carried more hydrophobic TRB CDR3s than CXCR3-negative naive cells did. Cryopreserved PBMCs had partly decreased CXCR3 expression; fresh PBMCs were used in most assays. For naive cells, CXCR3-negative and CXCR3-positive subsets had similar TRBV-TRBJ usage; for memory cells, usage differed.

With respect to this clonotype: Its antigen is currently unknown.

This CDR3 is built from 17 residues. The V gene's germline CDR1 is MNHNY and CDR2 SVGAGI (reference sequence). It was by 5' RACE with UMI labels that the TRB cDNA libraries were prepared. For each CDR3 protein, TCRdb gives one entry from its re-call of the 5' RACE reads, without DNA. The sample table sets out some 47,000 distinct CDR3 sequences. This chain connects TRBV6-6 to TRBJ2-5; absent DNA, TCRdb's TRBD1 call cannot be checked. The specimen was naive CXCR3+ CD8+ T cells from blood. This sample's subset: CD45RO-CCR7+CD27+CD95- naive CD8+ T cells expressing CXCR3 (TNR3+). The clonotype was recovered from a human donor in good health. Some clones in this sample may be carry-over from other donors' samples. The CDR3 sequence: CASSYSYGGGTKETQYF.